A single TCR beta chain is shown here with its context. This record comes from a study of cytomegalovirus exposure and HLA in healthy donors. The PCR used 60 Vbeta and 13 Jbeta primers. TCRdb keeps only in-frame clones here, not all; method: immunoSEQ multiplex PCR. The data contain over 150,000 clones, 70% to 90% of them seen just once; the ten biggest clones take up around 1.9%. Sample: PBMCs. The clonotype was recovered from a woman aged 18-35 years in good health and CMV-seronegative.

CDR3 sequence: CASSFLTTTGQGVWGQYF. In nucleotides, the CDR3 is TGTGCCAGCAGCTTCCTCACGACGACCGGACAGGGGGTTTGGGGGCAGTACTTC. The rearrangement joins TRBV7-9 to TRBJ2-7; 10 bases agree with TRBD1. The CDR3 has 18 residues. Germline V gene lookup returns CDR1 SEHNR and CDR2 FQNEAQ (reference sequence). V lost 3 bases to trimming and J lost 9 bases; unmatched junction nucleotides: 20. The full variable domain, with the rest looked up from reference TRBV7-9 and TRBJ2-7, is DTGVSQNPRHKITKRGQNVTFRCDPISEHNRLYWYRQTLGQGPEFLTYFQNEAQLEKSRLLSDRFSAERPKGSFSTLEIQRTEQGDSAMYLCASSFLTTTGQGVWGQYFGPGTRLTVT.